These T cell receptor beta chains were read from a single sample in a study of cytomegalovirus exposure and HLA in healthy donors. The data were produced by immunoSEQ multiplex PCR, yet TCRdb's version contains in-frame clones alone and is incomplete. This sample has approximately 74,000 clones, with about two thirds found just once. The sample consisted of PBMCs. These receptors were obtained from a man aged 30 to 45 in good health and CMV-seropositive. Both conserved end residues are part of each CDR3. A D gene is named only where the DNA matches it firmly. Where a row states a size, it is once, few, many or the class of an expanded clone; other rows omit it.

TRBV5-1,TRBJ2-2,-,TRBD1,16,CASSLIGQGAVGELFF,TGCGCCAGCAGCTTGATCGGACAGGGGGCGGTCGGGGAGCTGTTTTTT
TRBV18,TRBJ2-3,-,-,12,CASSPGYYTQYF,TGTGCCAGCTCACCGGGCTACTATACGCAGTATTTT
TRBV5-1,TRBJ1-1,-,-,14,CASHSTAGPTEAFF,TGCGCCAGCCACTCGACAGCCGGACCCACTGAAGCTTTCTTT
TRBV19,TRBJ2-7,-,-,15,CASSIEGLSPYEQYF,TGTGCCAGTAGTATAGAGGGACTCTCCCCCTACGAGCAGTACTTC
TRBV10-3,TRBJ2-5,-,-,12,CAISELQETQYF,TGTGCCATCAGTGAACTCCAAGAGACCCAGTACTTC
TRBV28,TRBJ2-2,-,TRBD1,15,CASSPADRGTGELFF,TGTGCCAGCAGTCCCGCGGACAGGGGGACCGGGGAGCTGTTTTTT
TRBV7-2,TRBJ2-1,-,TRBD2,12,CASSPGLAEQFF,TGTGCCAGCAGCCCGGGACTAGCTGAGCAGTTCTTC
TRBV5-4,TRBJ2-5,-,-,14,CASSFGTTGETQYF,TGTGCCAGCAGCTTTGGTACGACGGGAGAGACCCAGTACTTC
TRBV5-1,TRBJ1-4,-,TRBD1,16,CASSTGTGGTNEKLFF,TGCGCCAGCAGCACCGGGACAGGGGGGACTAATGAAAAACTGTTTTTT
TRBV2,TRBJ2-1,-,TRBD2,17,CASSNRISGRDVNEQFF,TGTGCCAGCAGCAACCGTATTAGCGGGAGGGATGTGAATGAGCAGTTCTTC
TRBV12-5,TRBJ1-4,-,TRBD1,12,CASGETQGALAF,TGTGCTAGTGGTGAGACTCAGGGGGCGTTGGCCTTT
TRBV6-4,TRBJ2-1,-,-,14,CASSYDSSYNEQFF,TGTGCCAGCAGCTACGACAGCTCCTACAATGAGCAGTTCTTC
TRBV18,TRBJ1-5,-,-,13,CASSPAGNQPQHF,TGTGCCAGCTCACCCGCAGGCAATCAGCCCCAGCATTTT
TRBV21-1,TRBJ2-2,few,-,16,CASSKRLAQNTGELFF,TGTGCCAGCAGCAAACGCCTAGCTCAGAACACCGGGGAGCTGTTTTTT
TRBV2,TRBJ1-5,few,-,14,CASSDQGLGQPQHF,TGTGCCAGCAGTGACCAGGGCCTTGGTCAGCCCCAGCATTTT
TRBV9,TRBJ2-1,-,TRBD1,15,CASSVAGQEDNEQFF,TGTGCCAGCAGCGTAGCTGGACAGGAGGACAATGAGCAGTTCTTC
TRBV2,TRBJ1-2,few,-,13,CASSDGGPGGYTF,TGTGCCAGCAGTGATGGTGGTCCGGGGGGCTACACCTTC
TRBV6-1,TRBJ2-7,-,TRBD2,14,CASSGSSGSYEQYF,TGTGCCAGCAGTGGGAGTAGCGGGAGTTACGAGCAGTACTTC
TRBV5-1,TRBJ1-2,once,-,13,CASSLAANYGYTF,TGCGCCAGCAGCTTAGCCGCAAACTATGGCTACACCTTC
TRBV25-1,TRBJ2-5,-,-,13,CASSEVSVETQYF,TGTGCCAGCAGTGAAGTTTCGGTGGAGACCCAGTACTTC
TRBV6-5,TRBJ2-2,few,-,15,CASSLGFSGAGELFF,TGTGCCAGCAGTTTGGGCTTTTCGGGGGCCGGGGAGCTGTTTTTT
TRBV7-3,TRBJ2-7,-,TRBD1,13,CASSLQGAAEQYF,TGTGCCAGCAGCCTACAGGGGGCAGCCGAGCAGTACTTC
TRBV10-3,TRBJ2-1,-,-,13,CAISVLGEDEQFF,TGTGCCATCAGTGTCCTAGGGGAGGATGAGCAGTTCTTC
TRBV7-3,TRBJ1-2,-,-,14,CASSLRQDGYGYTF,TGTGCCAGCAGCCTTCGACAGGACGGCTATGGCTACACCTTC
TRBV6-5,TRBJ2-7,few,TRBD2,15,CASSRTSGSLGEQYF,TGTGCCAGCAGCAGGACTAGCGGGAGCCTTGGCGAGCAGTACTTC
TRBV10-3,TRBJ1-4,-,-,14,CAISEQGLDEKLFF,TGTGCCATCAGTGAGCAGGGTCTTGATGAAAAACTGTTTTTT
TRBV6-6,TRBJ1-2,-,-,15,CASSWGGQTNYGYTF,TGTGCCAGCAGTTGGGGAGGGCAGACTAACTATGGCTACACCTTC
TRBV7-2,TRBJ1-4,-,-,15,CASSLGGGANEKLFF,TGTGCCAGCAGCTTGGGAGGGGGAGCTAATGAAAAACTGTTTTTT
TRBV5-6,TRBJ1-1,few,-,14,CASSLNPWNTEAFF,TGTGCCAGCAGCTTGAATCCGTGGAACACTGAAGCTTTCTTT
TRBV27,TRBJ1-2,-,TRBD1,17,CASSLRAGGNLNYGYTF,TGTGCCAGCAGTTTAAGGGCAGGGGGCAACCTTAACTATGGCTACACCTTC
TRBV4-1,TRBJ2-1,-,-,20,CASSQELGPSVARERNEQFF,TGCGCCAGCAGCCAAGAACTGGGCCCATCGGTGGCCCGAGAGCGGAATGAGCAGTTCTTC
TRBV19,TRBJ1-5,few,TRBD1,15,CASSAGTGGNQPQHF,TGTGCCAGTAGCGCCGGGACAGGGGGGAATCAGCCCCAGCATTTT
TRBV11-3,TRBJ1-2,-,-,13,CASSLPGIHGYTF,TGTGCCAGCAGCCTCCCGGGAATCCATGGCTACACCTTC
TRBV5-1,TRBJ2-3,-,TRBD2,16,CASSPGLAGITDTQYF,TGCGCCAGCAGCCCGGGACTAGCGGGTATAACAGATACGCAGTATTTT
TRBV6-5,TRBJ1-2,-,-,13,CASSFGGIYGYTF,TGTGCCAGCAGTTTCGGCGGAATCTATGGCTACACCTTC
TRBV9,TRBJ1-2,-,-,14,CASSVDPGNYGYTF,TGTGCCAGCAGCGTAGATCCAGGGAACTATGGCTACACCTTC
TRBV11-2,TRBJ2-2,-,-,18,CASSSVRGLVANTGELFF,TGTGCCAGCAGTTCTGTTCGGGGTTTAGTAGCGAACACCGGGGAGCTGTTTTTT
TRBV14,TRBJ2-3,once,TRBD2,18,CASSQDSGSVSSTDTQYF,TGTGCCAGCAGCCAAGATAGCGGGAGCGTTTCTAGCACAGATACGCAGTATTTT
TRBV5-1,TRBJ2-3,-,TRBD1,15,CASSRDRGTVDTQYF,TGCGCCAGCAGCCGGGACAGGGGGACCGTCGATACGCAGTATTTT
TRBV7-3,TRBJ2-3,-,TRBD1,15,CASSPGQGLTDTQYF,TGTGCCAGCAGCCCGGGACAGGGGCTCACAGATACGCAGTATTTT
TRBV7-2,TRBJ2-7,-,-,14,CASSLASFGGEQYF,TGTGCCAGCAGCTTAGCCTCCTTTGGAGGCGAGCAGTACTTC
TRBV4-1,TRBJ1-5,-,-,14,CASSQEGGNQPQHF,TGCGCCAGCAGCCAAGAAGGGGGCAATCAGCCCCAGCATTTT
TRBV29-1,TRBJ2-5,few,-,12,CSVTTAGETQYF,TGCAGCGTGACGACAGCCGGGGAGACCCAGTACTTC
TRBV6-4,TRBJ2-7,-,-,14,CASSHDKGSYEQYF,TGTGCCAGCAGCCATGACAAGGGGTCCTACGAGCAGTACTTC
TRBV7-3,TRBJ2-6,few,-,18,CASSPYPTPASGANVLTF,TGTGCCAGCAGCCCTTACCCGACACCGGCTTCTGGGGCCAACGTCCTGACTTTC
TRBV12-5,TRBJ2-7,-,-,17,CASGLVLGLGAIGEQYF,TGTGCTAGTGGTTTGGTACTCGGTCTGGGGGCAATTGGCGAGCAGTACTTC
TRBV7-9,TRBJ1-3,-,-,14,CASSQGTSGNTIYF,TGTGCCAGCAGCCAAGGGACATCTGGAAACACCATATATTTT
TRBV7-9,TRBJ1-1,few,-,15,CASSTSGGKNTEAFF,TGTGCCAGCAGCACCTCGGGGGGAAAGAACACTGAAGCTTTCTTT
TRBV19,TRBJ1-1,-,-,14,CASSIYEGGSEAFF,TGTGCCAGTAGTATTTACGAGGGTGGGTCTGAAGCTTTCTTT
TRBV18,TRBJ1-5,few,-,15,CATQGAPTRNQPQHF,TGTGCCACCCAAGGAGCCCCCACCAGAAATCAGCCCCAGCATTTT
TRBV4-1,TRBJ1-6,once,-,16,CASSQDRPGQNLPLHF,TGCGCCAGCAGCCAAGATCGTCCGGGACAAAATTTACCCCTCCACTTT
TRBV7-9,TRBJ2-3,-,TRBD1,14,CASSPRQGGEGQYF,TGTGCCAGCAGCCCTCGACAGGGGGGAGAAGGGCAGTATTTT
TRBV28,TRBJ2-5,-,-,15,CASSSQTRLTETQYF,TGTGCCAGCAGTTCGCAGACTAGGCTAACGGAGACCCAGTACTTC
TRBV4-1,TRBJ2-2,-,TRBD2,16,CASSQETGGSTGELFF,TGCGCCAGCAGCCAAGAGACGGGAGGATCCACCGGGGAGCTGTTTTTT